In this sample, the clone carrying this T cell receptor beta chain turned up a few times. Its antigen is not known. V shed 8 bases, J shed 7 bases, and the junction held 10 bases outside the gene matches. CDR1 and CDR2 (germline): MNHNS, SASEGT. The CDR3 has 14 amino acids. Each CDR3 protein gets one entry after TCRdb re-called the RT-PCR reads with MiXCR. The data show 450,000 to 600,000 distinct CDR3 sequences, approximately 7.7% seen once. The data were taken from a study of response to subunit inactivated influenza vaccine. Regarding the study as a whole: It was the authors' suggestion that each seasonal influenza vaccination recruits few new T cells.

This clonotype was sampled from a man aged 50 to 75 who received an inactivated influenza vaccine. The chain couples TRBV6-1 to TRBJ2-7; 11 bases are shared with TRBD2. This material consisted of PBMCs from blood, taken 23 to 25 months after vaccination. CDR3 DNA: TGTGCCAGCGGAGGGACTAGCGGACCTGGGGAGCAGTACTTC. Protein sequence: CASGGTSGPGEQYF.